The 25 T cell receptor beta chains below all came from one sample that was sequenced in a study of T-cell reconstitution after alpha-beta-depleted transplantation in children. Library preparation (for TCRbeta) was performed with unique molecular identifiers. TCRdb reprocessed the PCR reads with MiXCR, giving one entry per CDR3 protein. The sample holds approximately 1,000,000 distinct CDR3 sequences; roughly 29% are singletons and the top ten take about 28%. The starting material was PBMCs, mostly from graft donor cells, obtained 360 days after TCRalphabeta/CD19-depleted stem cell transplant. The source of these receptors is a boy in the first two years of life who had a stem cell transplant for SCID, so the T cells may come from the graft donor.

This clonotype was found a few times. This rearrangement joins TRBV20-1 to TRBJ1-1; D is uncertain. This CDR3 spans 12 amino acids. Germline values: CDR1 DFQATT, CDR2 SNEGSKA (reference sequence). V was pared by 7 bases and J by 1 base, with 10 bases between. As DNA, the CDR3 is TGCAGTGTTTTCGATCCGAACACTGAAGCTTTCTTT. Amino acids: CSVFDPNTEAFF.

The V gene is TRBV5-4, the J gene TRBJ2-7; possibly TRBD2 for D (6 bases). V was cut by 0 bases and J by 6 bases, with 16 bases left in between. CDR1 and CDR2 (germline): SGHNT, YYREEE (reference sequence). CDR3 length: 15 amino acids. The CDR3 sequence: CASSLDRGTVLEQYF. CDR3 DNA: TGTGCCAGCAGCTTGGATCGGGGGACCGTACTCGAGCAGTACTTC.

This chain uses TRBV5-6 with TRBJ1-2; D is unclear. Germline V gives CDR1 SGHDT, CDR2 YYEEEE. The V and J ends lost 6 bases and 4 bases respectively, with 16 bases between them. The CDR3 contains 14 residues. The CDR3 DNA reads TGTGCCAGCAACCTCAGTCCATCTATCTATGGCTACACCTTC. This translates into CASNLSPSIYGYTF.

This clonotype has only a few counts. The CDR3: CASSQEPAGDYNEQFF. DNA for the CDR3: TGTGCCAGCAGCCAAGAACCAGCGGGGGACTACAATGAGCAGTTCTTC. This rearrangement joins TRBV4-2 to TRBJ2-1; 8 bases fit TRBD2. Per germline, CDR1 LGHNA and CDR2 YNFKEQ. Germline trimming cut 0 bases from V and 3 bases from J; bases unmatched to any gene: 4. The CDR3 is made up of 16 amino acids.

The rearrangement joins TRBV5-1 to TRBJ2-1, with D possibly being TRBD1 (5 bases). CDR1 is SGHRS, CDR2 YFSETQ, per germline. The CDR3 consists of 15 residues. V was clipped by 4 bases and J by 9 bases, with 20 bases between them. CDR3 sequence reads: CASSPTMGQGREQFF. In DNA form, the CDR3 reads TGCGCCAGCAGCCCCACAATGGGGCAGGGCCGTGAGCAGTTCTTC. Based on the CDR3 plus reference TRBV5-1 and TRBJ2-1, the full variable domain is KAGVTQTPRYLIKTRGQQVTLSCSPISGHRSVSWYQQTPGQGLQFLFEYFSETQRNKGNFPGRFSGRQFSNSRSEMNVSTLELGDSALYLCASSPTMGQGREQFFGPGTRLTVL.

This rearrangement joins TRBV12-3 or TRBV12-4 to TRBJ2-5, with D possibly matching TRBD2 (5 bases). The V gene lost 3 bases and the J gene lost 4 bases, with 12 bases spanning the gap. The CDR3 totals 14 residues. CDR3 residues: CASSFHSEGETQYF. For the CDR3, the DNA is TGTGCCAGCAGTTTCCACTCCGAGGGAGAGACCCAGTACTTC.

The J gene is TRBJ2-7, the V gene TRBV5-1, with D tentatively TRBD1 (5 bases). The germline V and J ends were trimmed by 4 bases and 0 bases, with 11 bases remaining between them. The CDR3 is 14 amino acids. In germline, CDR1 is SGHRS, CDR2 YFSETQ. Here the CDR3 reads CASSRQPSSYEQYF. The CDR3 DNA is TGCGCCAGCAGCCGACAGCCCAGCTCCTACGAGCAGTACTTC.

This clonotype was counted ten times or more. The V and J genes are TRBV9 and TRBJ2-2; perhaps TRBD1 as D (5 bases). Germline values: CDR1 SGDLS, CDR2 YYNGEE. Trimming left V 4 bases short and J 4 bases short, with 17 bases between. The CDR3 has 16 residues. Here the CDR3 reads CASSPYRTLVTGELFF. The CDR3 bases are TGTGCCAGCAGCCCTTACAGGACGTTGGTCACCGGGGAGCTGTTTTTT.

The chain recombines TRBV7-3 with TRBJ2-1; TRBD2 agrees at 10 bases. The J segment lost 14 bases and the V segment lost 0 bases, leaving 19 bases of the junction unmatched. Germline loops: CDR1 SGHTA, CDR2 FQGTGA. This CDR3 region has 18 residues. CDR3 sequence: CASSLTVEGAGGLSRKFF. The CDR3 DNA is TGTGCCAGCAGCTTAACGGTGGAGGGAGCGGGGGGGCTTTCCCGTAAGTTCTTC.

This rearrangement joins TRBV15 to TRBJ2-3; D might be TRBD1 (5 bases). Trimming took off 4 bases at V and 5 bases at J, with 10 bases between the two ends. This CDR3 region has 13 residues. In germline, CDR1 is LNHNV, CDR2 YYDKDF (reference sequence). CDR3 nucleotide sequence: TGTGCCACCAGCACCCATCAGGGAGATACGCAGTATTTT. Protein product: CATSTHQGDTQYF.

The sample holds a few counts of this clonotype. This rearrangement joins TRBV9 to TRBJ2-5; D may match TRBD1 or TRBD2 (7 bases each). CDR1 and CDR2 from the germline V gene are SGDLS and YYNGEE. The CDR3 is made up of 15 amino acids. V lost 6 bases and J lost 5, with 20 bases in between. CDR3 in amino acids: CASTREGAQGETQYF. CDR3 in DNA: TGTGCCAGCACAAGGGAGGGGGCTCAGGGGGAGACCCAGTACTTC.

The V call is TRBV28, the J call TRBJ2-7; 10 bases align to TRBD2. Trimming removed 6 bases from V and 5 bases from J; junction bases left unmatched: 16. This CDR3 has 17 amino acids. CDR1 and CDR2 from the germline V gene are MDHEN and SYDVKM. CDR3 amino acids: CASRNVPSGGPKDEQYF. Written as DNA, the CDR3 is TGTGCCAGCAGGAACGTTCCTAGCGGGGGTCCGAAGGACGAGCAGTACTTC.

This chain connects TRBV10-3 to TRBJ2-1; 9 bases line up with TRBD1. CDR3 length: 16 amino acids. Germline V gene sequence: CDR1 ENHRY, CDR2 SYGVKD. V shed 2 bases and J 5 bases; nucleotides not matched to a gene: 7. The CDR3 DNA is TGTGCCATCAGTGAGCCTGGGACAGGGTACAACAATGAGCAGTTCTTC. Protein sequence: CAISEPGTGYNNEQFF.

This clonotype was counted between two and nine times. The chain has TRBV5-1 and TRBJ1-1, with D perhaps matching TRBD1 (6 bases). This CDR3 spans 15 amino acids. Trimming took 2 bases from V and 5 from J, leaving 16 bases between them. Looked up from germline, CDR1 is SGHRS and CDR2 is YFSETQ. The CDR3 region has the DNA TGCGCCAGCAGCTTACTTGACGGACAGTTAACTGAAGCTTTCTTT. The encoded protein is CASSLLDGQLTEAFF.

This clonotype was found many times. The chain couples TRBV4-1 to TRBJ2-1, with TRBD2 matching 7 bases. This CDR3 contains 16 residues. The V and J ends lost 4 bases and 5 bases, in that order; junction bases with no gene match: 11. CDR1 and CDR2 (germline): MGHRA, YSYEKL. CDR3 residues: CASSRLGTTNHNEQFF. The CDR3 coding sequence is TGCGCCAGCAGCCGACTTGGGACTACCAATCACAATGAGCAGTTCTTC.

The chain has TRBV20-1 and TRBJ2-5; D tentatively reads TRBD1 or TRBD2 (6 bases each). The CDR3 runs 15 residues. CDR1 is DFQATT and CDR2 is SNEGSKA in the germline V gene (reference sequence). Trimming shortened V by 5 bases and J by 4 bases, and 20 bases separated the two germline ends. The CDR3 protein is CSAPPSGAVRETQYF. The CDR3 DNA follows: TGCAGTGCTCCCCCTTCGGGGGCCGTGAGAGAGACCCAGTACTTC.

The rearrangement links TRBV7-9 to TRBJ2-7; D not certain. The V and J ends lost 4 bases and 0 bases respectively, with 13 bases between them. CDR1 is SEHNR, CDR2 FQNEAQ, per germline (reference sequence). This CDR3 contains 15 residues. The DNA of the CDR3 is TGTGCCAGCAGCTCGGTAGGATGGGGCTCCTACGAGCAGTACTTC. Translating it yields CASSSVGWGSYEQYF.

The gene calls are TRBV27 and TRBJ2-1; D is ambiguous. CDR1 is MNHEY, CDR2 SMNVEV, per germline (reference sequence). CDR3 size: 13 residues. Trimming stripped 2 bases from V and 8 bases from J, with 10 bases between. CDR3 sequence (DNA): TGTGCCAGCAGTTTACAGAATGAAGATGAGCAGTTCTTC. Its translation is CASSLQNEDEQFF.

This clonotype was counted between two and nine times. The CDR3 reads CASSPDRVVDEQYF. The CDR3 coding sequence is TGCGCCAGCAGTCCTGACAGGGTCGTCGACGAGCAGTACTTC. The chain combines TRBV10-1 with TRBJ2-7; 7 nucleotides line up with TRBD1. CDR1 WNHNN and CDR2 SYGVQD come from the germline V gene (reference sequence). After removal of 5 bases from V and 5 bases from J, the junction contained 9 bases not matched to a gene. CDR3 length: 14 amino acids.

The CDR3 DNA follows: TGCAGCGTGCACCGTTGGAGGAAGTTTAGCAATCAGCCCCAGCATTTT. It specifies CSVHRWRKFSNQPQHF. V is TRBV29-1 and J is TRBJ1-5; no clear D. Germline CDR1 SQVTM, CDR2 ANQGSEA. The CDR3 extends over 16 amino acids. V shed 6 bases and J shed 0 bases, with 18 bases lying between them.

This sequence joins TRBV20-1 and TRBJ1-3, with a tentative D call TRBD1 (6 bases). Germline V gene sequence: CDR1 DFQATT, CDR2 SNEGSKA (reference sequence). The V gene lost 6 bases and the J gene lost 4 bases, with 22 bases spanning the gap. The CDR3 is made up of 16 amino acids. The CDR3 protein is CSAPGGGGTAGNTIYF. In DNA form, the CDR3 reads TGCAGTGCCCCGGGTGGTGGGGGCACCGCGGGAAACACCATATATTTT.

This rearrangement joins TRBV7-2 to TRBJ2-3; tentatively, D is TRBD2 (7 bases). The CDR3 spans 12 residues. The germline V and J ends were trimmed by 3 bases and 12 bases, with 13 bases remaining between them. Germline CDR1 and CDR2: SGHTA and FQGNSA. DNA for the CDR3: TGTGCCAGCAGCTTCGGACTAGGGGGACAGTATTTT. It translates to CASSFGLGGQYF.

This chain joins TRBV12-3 or TRBV12-4 and TRBJ1-1, with D possibly matching TRBD1 (5 bases). V shed 8 bases and J shed 7 bases, with 23 bases lying between them. The CDR3 contains 15 residues. The CDR3 loop reads CASGPSRTPGGEAFF. In nucleotides, the CDR3 is TGTGCCAGCGGCCCTTCGAGGACCCCCGGGGGTGAAGCTTTCTTT.

V usage is TRBV12-3 or TRBV12-4 and J usage is TRBJ2-6; TRBD2 matches 9 bases. The CDR3 is 18 amino acids. After removal of 8 bases from V and 0 bases from J, the junction contained 11 bases not matched to a gene. The CDR3: CASGGLALVRSGANVLTF. In nucleotides, the CDR3 is TGTGCCAGCGGGGGACTAGCCTTAGTACGCTCTGGGGCCAACGTCCTGACTTTC.

The chain joins TRBV15 to TRBJ2-2; D is perhaps TRBD2 (5 bases). This CDR3 is 14 amino acids long. V gave up 11 bases and J gave up 2 bases, with 15 bases separating them. Per the germline V gene, CDR1 is LNHNV and CDR2 is YYDKDF (reference sequence). This chain's CDR3 is CASSSGGNTGELFF. DNA for the CDR3: TGTGCCTCCTCCTCCGGAGGCAACACCGGGGAGCTGTTTTTT.